This TCR beta chain was retrieved from a study of CXCR4 blockade with PD-1 therapy in pancreatic cancer. Findings and caveats of the study: Clone frequency correlated with its number of distinct nucleotide rearrangements.

CDR1 is SGDLS and CDR2 is YYNGEE in the germline V gene. The CDR3 spans 15 residues. The V gene lost 4 bases and the J gene lost 2 bases, with 14 bases spanning the gap. By proportion, this clone is medium-sized (0.01 to 0.1%). Its antigen is unidentified. Profiling relied on immunoSEQ multiplex PCR, and the TCRdb table lists in-frame clones only, not all of them. The data hold 3,600 or so clones, with 41% observed a single time. Sequencing used tumor tissue. The TCR originated in a human donor with pancreatic ductal adenocarcinoma. The chain has TRBV9 and TRBJ2-3; D assignment may be TRBD1 or TRBD2 (5 bases each). The CDR3 coding sequence is TGTGCCAGCAGCCCGGGGACGTTACCCACAGATACGCAGTATTTT. Amino acid sequence: CASSPGTLPTDTQYF.